Described below is a single T cell receptor (beta chain) sequence and its context. Its antigen is as yet unknown. This sample was taken from a study of response to subunit inactivated influenza vaccine. Study-wide results and limits: The authors suggested that every seasonal influenza vaccination recruits few new T cells.

The CDR3 runs 16 residues. V lost 7 bases, J lost 1 base, and 22 bases lay in between. Looked up from germline, CDR1 is SQVTM and CDR2 is ANQGSEA. TCRdb recomputed calls from the RT-PCR reads with MiXCR, one row per CDR3 protein. This sample has just under 550,000 distinct CDR3 sequences; approximately 24% occur once, and the top ten carry 2.5% to 3%. Separately, the same data were catalogued under a study of T cells expressing NK-cell markers. This second study says: What made the TCR beta cDNA was 5'RACE template switching with UMIs. Top CD8+ clonotypes included the dominant CD3+CD56+NKG2C+ clonotypes in roughly 6 donors. Expanded NKG2C+ T cell clones were not confirmed as HCMV-specific.

This TCR derives from a man aged 50 or older who received an inactivated influenza vaccine. V usage is TRBV29-1 and J usage is TRBJ1-1; maybe TRBD1 (5 bases). This specimen consisted of CD4+ T cells sorted from PBMCs, obtained 11 to 12 days after vaccination. CDR3: CSALWTSATANTEAFF. For the CDR3, the DNA is TGCAGCGCCTTATGGACATCGGCGACGGCGAACACTGAAGCTTTCTTT.